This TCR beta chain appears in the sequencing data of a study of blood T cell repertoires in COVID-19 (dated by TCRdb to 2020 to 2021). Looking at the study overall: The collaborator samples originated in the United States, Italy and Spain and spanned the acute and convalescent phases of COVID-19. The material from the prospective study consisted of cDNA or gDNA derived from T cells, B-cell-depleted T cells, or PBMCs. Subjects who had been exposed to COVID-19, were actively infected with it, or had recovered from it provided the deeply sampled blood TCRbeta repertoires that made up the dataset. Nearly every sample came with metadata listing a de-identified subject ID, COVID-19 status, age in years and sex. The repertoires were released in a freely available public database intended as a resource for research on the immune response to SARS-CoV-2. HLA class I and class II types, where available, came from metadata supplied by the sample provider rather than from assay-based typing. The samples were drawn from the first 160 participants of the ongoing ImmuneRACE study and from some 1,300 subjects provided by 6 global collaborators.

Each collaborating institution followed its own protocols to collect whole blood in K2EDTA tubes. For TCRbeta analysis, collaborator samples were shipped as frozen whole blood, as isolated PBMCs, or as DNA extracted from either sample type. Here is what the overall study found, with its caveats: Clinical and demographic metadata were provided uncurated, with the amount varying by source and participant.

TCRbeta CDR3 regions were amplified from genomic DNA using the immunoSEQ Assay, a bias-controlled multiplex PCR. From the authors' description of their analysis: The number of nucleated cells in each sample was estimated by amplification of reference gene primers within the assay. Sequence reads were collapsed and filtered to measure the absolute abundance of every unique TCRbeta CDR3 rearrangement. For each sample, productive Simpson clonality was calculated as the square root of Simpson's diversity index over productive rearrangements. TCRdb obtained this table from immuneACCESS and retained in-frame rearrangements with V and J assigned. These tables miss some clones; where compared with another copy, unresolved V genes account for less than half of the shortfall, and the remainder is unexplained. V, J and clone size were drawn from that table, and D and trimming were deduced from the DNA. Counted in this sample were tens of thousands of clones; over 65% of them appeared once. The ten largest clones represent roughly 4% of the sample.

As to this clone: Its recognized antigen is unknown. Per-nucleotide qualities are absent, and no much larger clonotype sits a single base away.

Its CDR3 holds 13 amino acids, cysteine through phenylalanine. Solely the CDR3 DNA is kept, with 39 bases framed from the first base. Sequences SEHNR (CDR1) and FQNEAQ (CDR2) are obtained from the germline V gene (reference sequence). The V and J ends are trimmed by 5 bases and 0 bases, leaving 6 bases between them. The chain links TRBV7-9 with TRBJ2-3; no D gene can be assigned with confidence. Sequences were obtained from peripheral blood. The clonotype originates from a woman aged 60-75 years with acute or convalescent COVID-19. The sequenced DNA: TGTGCCAGCAGCACCTATAGCACAGATACGCAGTATTTT. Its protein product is CASSTYSTDTQYF.